The following is a T cell receptor delta chain sequence with its context. The antigen remains unidentified. Germline CDR1 is TSWWSYY and CDR2 is QGS. CDR3 size: 13 residues. The V gene lost 3 bases and the J gene lost 7 bases, with 12 bases spanning the gap. After alphabeta T cell depletion, CD3+ Vdelta1+ Vdelta2- thymocytes were sorted. These data originate in a study of Vδ1+ human thymocytes. Study-level points and caveats: Around 20% of thymic delta-chain sequences were Vdelta2, with few Vdelta3, unlike blood Vdelta1+ controls. Bulk data may be misread because of unexpected Vdelta2 sequences. Thymic TRG and TRD repertoires appeared highly polyclonal.

RNA was extracted from the cells and then reverse transcribed. Multiplex PCR used pooled V-gene forward primers and a constant-region reverse primer to amplify CDR3s. TCRdb applied CATT to the multiplex PCR reads for clone calling. Among roughly 76,000 delta-chain clones listed, about 35% were seen once. The sequenced sample was Vdelta1+ gamma-delta thymocytes from the thymus. Subset: FACS-sorted CD3+ TCRalphabeta- TCRVdelta1+ TCRVdelta2- thymocytes. The receptor was isolated from a boy less than two years old who had congenital heart surgery. This chain connects TRDV1 to TRDJ1; D ambiguous. The CDR3 spells CALGDLYYAKLIF. For the CDR3, the DNA is TGTGCTCTTGGGGACTTATACTACGCTAAACTCATCTTT.